This T cell receptor beta chain was profiled in a study of cytomegalovirus exposure and HLA in healthy donors. Study results and limitations: The authors listed over 150 TCR beta chains as cytomegalovirus-associated. Through in vitro validation, a few CMV-associated chains were shown to be specific for CMV antigens.

Germline CDR1 and CDR2: MNHEY and SMNVEV (reference sequence). The CDR3 is 13 amino acids. V was shortened by 3 bases and J by 3 bases, with 8 bases between the two germline ends. This clone was recorded a few times. Its antigen is as yet unknown. Sequencing was performed with immunoSEQ multiplex PCR; in TCRdb, only in-frame clones are kept and a portion is missing. Of about 150,000 clones in the sample, about 86% were seen once. Sequencing was done on a sample of PBMCs. This sequence joins TRBV27 and TRBJ1-2, with D perhaps TRBD1 (6 bases). The sequence was obtained from a man between 18 and 35 years old in good health and CMV-seropositive. CDR3 in amino acids: CASSFQGYYGYTF. In nucleotides, the CDR3 is TGTGCCAGCAGTTTCCAGGGGTACTATGGCTACACCTTC.